This T cell receptor beta chain emerged from a study of blood T cell repertoires in COVID-19. Germline lookup yields CDR1 LNHDA and CDR2 SQIVND (reference sequence). This CDR3 is 18 amino acids long. Trimming removed 5 bases from V and 0 bases from J, with 20 bases in between. TCRdb's copy holds only in-frame clones and misses some; the assay was immunoSEQ multiplex PCR. Here the sample spans some 300,000 clones, around nine tenths being singletons. The chain links TRBV19 to TRBJ2-4; maybe TRBD1 (6 bases). The sequence came from a woman in her 40s who had recovered from COVID-19. Sequenced material: PBMCs or T cells enriched from blood (not recorded which). CDR3 coding DNA: TGTGCCAGTAGTTTCCTCGGACAGTCCTCTTTAGCCAAAAACATTCAGTACTTC. It specifies CASSFLGQSSLAKNIQYF.